Included here is one T cell receptor beta chain sequence, with context. The antigen is unknown. The entry originates in a study of molecular identifiers for immune sequencing clone quantification. CDR3 size: 17 residues. Trimming removed 3 bases from V and 8 bases from J, with 20 bases in between. TCR libraries were built in bulk with a published protocol and specific TCR primers. TCRdb reprocessed the PCR reads via MiXCR and lists one record per CDR3 protein. The table lists over 600,000 distinct CDR3 sequences, approximately 20% of them singletons. The study's findings and limits: Over 97% of effector molecules, yet under 1% of naive-cell molecules, were held by clones above 20 RNA copies.

The sequenced material came from naive CD8+ T cells from blood, with Jurkat cell RNA spiked in. Described subset: FACS-sorted CD8+CD4-CCR7+CD45RA+ naive T cells. The chain uses TRBV23-1 and TRBJ1-6; D gene ambiguous. TRBV23-1 carries the ORF label, with uncertain function. The receptor was derived from a human donor in good health. Some libraries in this study had Jurkat cell RNA spiked in. The CDR3 DNA sequence: TGCGCCAGCAGTCATCGGGGATCCGACCCCGAGGATTCACCCCTCCACTTT. Encoded protein: CASSHRGSDPEDSPLHF.